The 8 T cell receptor beta chains listed next were all sequenced from one sample in a study of cytomegalovirus exposure and HLA in healthy donors. PCR was performed using 60 Vbeta and 13 Jbeta primers. Measured with immunoSEQ multiplex PCR; TCRdb has only the in-frame clones, and not every one. The sample includes around 150,000 clones, approximately 80% of them seen just once. The sequencing sample was made of PBMCs. Source of these receptors: a man aged 40-49 years in good health and CMV-seropositive.

The chain uses TRBV19 and TRBJ1-4, with D unclear. Looked up from germline, CDR1 is LNHDA and CDR2 is SQIVND (reference sequence). The CDR3 covers 15 residues. Trimming took off 5 bases at V and 5 bases at J, with 15 bases between the two ends. The CDR3 reads CASSPGSTINEKLFF. DNA of the CDR3: TGTGCCAGTAGTCCTGGGAGCACGATAAATGAAAAACTGTTTTTT.

This chain joins TRBV5-4 and TRBJ2-1, with TRBD2 matching over 13 bases. Trimming took 4 bases from V and 5 from J; bases not matched to a gene: 9. The CDR3 has 17 amino acids. CDR1 SGHNT and CDR2 YYREEE come from the germline V gene (reference sequence). The CDR3 nucleotides are TGTGCCAGCAGCCCCCGGTCGGGACTAGCGGGGAACAATGAGCAGTTCTTC. Amino acids: CASSPRSGLAGNNEQFF.

V and J are TRBV7-6 and TRBJ2-1, with D perhaps TRBD1 (6 bases). Germline V CDR1 and CDR2: SGHVS, FNYEAQ. Trimming took off 5 bases at V and 0 bases at J, with 14 bases between the two ends. The CDR3 covers 16 residues. The CDR3 reads CASSLPGQSSYNEQFF. Written as DNA, the CDR3 is TGTGCCAGCAGCCTTCCCGGACAGAGCTCCTACAATGAGCAGTTCTTC.

This clone was found once. This chain joins TRBV13 and TRBJ2-7; perhaps TRBD1 as D (6 bases). V shed 4 bases and J shed 4 bases, with 14 bases lying between them. The CDR3 consists of 14 residues. Germline CDR1 PRHDT, CDR2 FYEKMQ (reference sequence). CDR3 region: CASSSQGGDYEQYF. DNA for the CDR3: TGTGCCAGCAGCTCACAGGGTGGTGATTACGAGCAGTACTTC. The full variable domain, rest sourced from reference TRBV13 and TRBJ2-7, is AAGVIQSPRHLIKEKRETATLKCYPIPRHDTVYWYQQGPGQDPQFLISFYEKMQSDKGSIPDRFSAQQFSDYHSELNMSSLELGDSALYFCASSSQGGDYEQYFGPGTRLTVT.

The chain carries TRBV9 and TRBJ1-5; a weak D match, TRBD1 (5 bases). The V end was cut by 2 bases, the J end by 1 base, with 10 bases between. The CDR3 covers 15 residues. Germline V gives CDR1 SGDLS, CDR2 YYNGEE. CDR3 DNA: TGTGCCAGCAGCGTCGGAGGGGTGAGCAATCAGCCCCAGCATTTT. It translates to CASSVGGVSNQPQHF.

CDR3 bases: TGTGCCAGCAGTTTATCGGACAATCCCTACGAGCAGTACTTC. Encoded protein: CASSLSDNPYEQYF. The genes are TRBV27 and TRBJ2-7; D possibly corresponds to TRBD1 (5 bases). The CDR3 spans 14 residues. Germline values: CDR1 MNHEY, CDR2 SMNVEV (reference sequence). Trimming cost V 0 bases and J 2 bases, with 8 bases left between them.

The chain uses TRBV5-1 and TRBJ2-4, with TRBD1 matching over 11 bases. V was pared by 3 bases and J by 8 bases, with 4 bases of the junction left unmatched. The CDR3 has 14 residues. Germline loops: CDR1 SGHRS, CDR2 YFSETQ. The CDR3 spells CASSYGQGADIQYF. CDR3 bases: TGCGCCAGCAGCTATGGACAGGGGGCAGACATTCAGTACTTC.

The V call is TRBV2, the J call TRBJ2-7; TRBD1 might be the D (5 bases). This CDR3 has 12 amino acids. Trimming left V 8 bases short and J 2 bases short, with 10 bases between. Germline CDR1 reads SNHLY; CDR2 reads FYNNEI. CDR3 coding DNA: TGTGCCAGCCAGGGCAGGGCCTACGAGCAGTACTTC. Translation: CASQGRAYEQYF.